This T cell receptor (beta chain) emerged from a study of control samples from healthy donors and cancer patients. This CDR3 has 14 residues. Per germline, CDR1 LNHDA and CDR2 SQIVND (reference sequence). Trimming removed 7 bases from V and 4 bases from J, with 13 bases in between. TCRdb's copy holds only in-frame clones and misses some; the assay was immunoSEQ multiplex PCR. The profile covers about 55,000 clones, with about 96% appearing a single time and 0.95% to 1.4% taken by the ten largest. This chain connects TRBV19 to TRBJ1-4; D is ambiguous. Sequenced material: blood. The receptor's source is a woman younger than 35 in good health. This CDR3 is CASNLRAFNEKLFF. In nucleotides, the CDR3 is TGTGCCAGTAACTTACGGGCCTTTAATGAAAAACTGTTTTTT.